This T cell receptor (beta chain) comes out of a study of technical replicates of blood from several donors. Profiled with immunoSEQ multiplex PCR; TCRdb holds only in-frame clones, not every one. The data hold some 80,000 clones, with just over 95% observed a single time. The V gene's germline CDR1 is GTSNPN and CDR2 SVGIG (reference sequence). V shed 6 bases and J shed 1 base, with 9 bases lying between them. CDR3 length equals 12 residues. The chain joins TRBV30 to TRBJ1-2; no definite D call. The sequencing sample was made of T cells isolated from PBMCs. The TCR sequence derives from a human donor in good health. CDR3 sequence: CACISGNYGYTF. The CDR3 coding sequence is TGTGCCTGTATATCGGGTAACTATGGCTACACCTTC.